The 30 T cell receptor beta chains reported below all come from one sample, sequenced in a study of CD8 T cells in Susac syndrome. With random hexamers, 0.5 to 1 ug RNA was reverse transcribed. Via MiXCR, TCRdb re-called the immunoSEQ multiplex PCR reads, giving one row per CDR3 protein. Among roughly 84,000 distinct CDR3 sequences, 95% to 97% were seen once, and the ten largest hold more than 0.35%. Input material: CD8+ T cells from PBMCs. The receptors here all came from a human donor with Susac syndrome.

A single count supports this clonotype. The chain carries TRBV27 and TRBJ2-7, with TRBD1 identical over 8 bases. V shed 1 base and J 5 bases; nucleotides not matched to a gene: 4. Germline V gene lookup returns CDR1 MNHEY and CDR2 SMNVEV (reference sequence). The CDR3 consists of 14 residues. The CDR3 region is CASSLFPGGDEQYF. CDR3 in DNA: TGTGCCAGCAGTTTATTTCCAGGGGGCGACGAGCAGTACTTC.

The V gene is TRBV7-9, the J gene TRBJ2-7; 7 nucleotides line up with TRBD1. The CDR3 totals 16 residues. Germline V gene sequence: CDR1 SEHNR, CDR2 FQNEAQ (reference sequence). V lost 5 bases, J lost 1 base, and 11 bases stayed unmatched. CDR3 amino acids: CASSPMTGRGSYEQYF. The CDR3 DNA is TGTGCCAGCAGCCCAATGACAGGGCGAGGGTCCTACGAGCAGTACTTC.

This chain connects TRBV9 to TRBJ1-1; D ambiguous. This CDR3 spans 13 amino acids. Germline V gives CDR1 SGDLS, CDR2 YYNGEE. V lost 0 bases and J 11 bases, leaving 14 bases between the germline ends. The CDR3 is CASSVEPGLWAFF. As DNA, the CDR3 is TGTGCCAGCAGCGTAGAACCGGGTCTTTGGGCTTTCTTT.

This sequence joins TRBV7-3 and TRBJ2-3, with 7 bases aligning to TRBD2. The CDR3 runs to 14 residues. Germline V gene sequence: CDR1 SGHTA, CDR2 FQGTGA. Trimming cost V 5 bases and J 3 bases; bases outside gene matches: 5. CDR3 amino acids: CASSASGGTDTQYF. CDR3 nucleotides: TGTGCCAGCAGCGCTAGCGGAGGAACAGATACGCAGTATTTT.

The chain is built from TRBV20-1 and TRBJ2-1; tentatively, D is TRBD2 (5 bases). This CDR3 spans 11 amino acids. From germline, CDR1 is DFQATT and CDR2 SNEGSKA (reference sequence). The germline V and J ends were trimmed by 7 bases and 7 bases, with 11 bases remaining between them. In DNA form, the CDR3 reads TGCAGTGTCAGAGCGGTGAATGAGCAGTTCTTC. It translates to CSVRAVNEQFF.

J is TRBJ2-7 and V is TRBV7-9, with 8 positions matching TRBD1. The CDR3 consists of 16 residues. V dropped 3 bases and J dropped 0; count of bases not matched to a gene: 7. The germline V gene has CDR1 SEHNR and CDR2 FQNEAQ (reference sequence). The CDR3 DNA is TGTGCCAGCAGCTTTTCACAGGGGGTCAGCTCCTACGAGCAGTACTTC. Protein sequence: CASSFSQGVSSYEQYF.

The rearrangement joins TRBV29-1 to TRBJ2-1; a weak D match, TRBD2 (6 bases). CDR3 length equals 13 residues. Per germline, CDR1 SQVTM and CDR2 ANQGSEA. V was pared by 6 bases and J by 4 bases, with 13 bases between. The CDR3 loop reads CSVGGVSYNEQFF. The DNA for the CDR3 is TGCAGCGTCGGAGGGGTATCTTACAATGAGCAGTTCTTC.

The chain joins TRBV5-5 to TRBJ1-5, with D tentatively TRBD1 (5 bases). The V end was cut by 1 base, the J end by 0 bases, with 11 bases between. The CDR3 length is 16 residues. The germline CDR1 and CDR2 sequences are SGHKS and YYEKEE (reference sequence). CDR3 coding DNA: TGTGCCAGCAGCTTGACAGGAACCCTTAGCAATCAGCCCCAGCATTTT. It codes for CASSLTGTLSNQPQHF.

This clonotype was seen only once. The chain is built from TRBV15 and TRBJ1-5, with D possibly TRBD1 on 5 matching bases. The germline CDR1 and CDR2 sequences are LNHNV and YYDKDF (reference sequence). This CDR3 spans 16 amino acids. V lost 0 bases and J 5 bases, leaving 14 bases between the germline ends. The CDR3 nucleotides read TGTGCCACCAGCAGAGAGTCTTGGGGCGGCGATCAGCCCCAGCATTTT. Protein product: CATSRESWGGDQPQHF.

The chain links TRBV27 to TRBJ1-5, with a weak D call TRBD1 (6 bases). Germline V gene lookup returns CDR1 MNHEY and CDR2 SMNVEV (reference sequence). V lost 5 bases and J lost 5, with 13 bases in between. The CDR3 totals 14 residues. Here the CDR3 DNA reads TGTGCCAGCAGTCCCCGAGACAGGTATCAGCCCCAGCATTTT. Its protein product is CASSPRDRYQPQHF.

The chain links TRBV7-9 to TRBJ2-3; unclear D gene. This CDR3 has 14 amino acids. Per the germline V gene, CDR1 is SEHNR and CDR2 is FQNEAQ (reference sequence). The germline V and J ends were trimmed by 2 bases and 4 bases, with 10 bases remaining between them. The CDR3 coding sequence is TGTGCCAGCAGCTTACTTATCGATGCAGATACGCAGTATTTT. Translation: CASSLLIDADTQYF.

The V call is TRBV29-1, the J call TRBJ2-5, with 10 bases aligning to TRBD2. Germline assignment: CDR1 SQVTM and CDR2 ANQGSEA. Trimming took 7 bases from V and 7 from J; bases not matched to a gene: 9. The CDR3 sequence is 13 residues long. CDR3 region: CSGLAGDGGTQYF. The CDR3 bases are TGCAGCGGCCTAGCGGGGGACGGCGGGACCCAGTACTTC.

The CDR3 sequence is CASSVDYNEQFF. CDR3 nucleotides: TGTGCCAGCAGCGTGGATTACAATGAGCAGTTCTTC. The V gene is TRBV9, the J gene TRBJ2-1, with D hard to call. The CDR3 has 12 residues. V lost 2 bases and J lost 4, with 4 bases in between. Per the germline V gene, CDR1 is SGDLS and CDR2 is YYNGEE.

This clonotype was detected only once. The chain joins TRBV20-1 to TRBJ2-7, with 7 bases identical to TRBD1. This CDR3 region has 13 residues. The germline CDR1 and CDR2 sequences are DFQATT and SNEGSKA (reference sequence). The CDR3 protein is CSALTGASYEQYF. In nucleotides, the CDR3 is TGCAGCGCGCTCACAGGGGCCTCCTACGAGCAGTACTTC.

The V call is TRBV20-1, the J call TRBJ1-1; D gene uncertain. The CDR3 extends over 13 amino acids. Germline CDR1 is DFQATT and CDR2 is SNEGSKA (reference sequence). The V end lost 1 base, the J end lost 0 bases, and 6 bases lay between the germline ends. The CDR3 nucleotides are TGCAGTGCTAGAGTTGACCTGAACACTGAAGCTTTCTTT. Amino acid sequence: CSARVDLNTEAFF.

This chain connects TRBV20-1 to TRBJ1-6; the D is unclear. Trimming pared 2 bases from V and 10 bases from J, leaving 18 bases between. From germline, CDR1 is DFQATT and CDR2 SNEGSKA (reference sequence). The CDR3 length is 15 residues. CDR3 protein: CSARTEATLESPLHF. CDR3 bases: TGCAGTGCTAGAACAGAGGCGACCCTCGAATCACCCCTCCACTTT.

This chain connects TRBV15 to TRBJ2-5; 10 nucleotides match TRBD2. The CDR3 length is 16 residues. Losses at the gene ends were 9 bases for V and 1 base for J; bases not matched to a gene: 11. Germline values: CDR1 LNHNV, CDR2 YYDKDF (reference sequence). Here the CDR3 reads CATFSGGAGVQETQYF. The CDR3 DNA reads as TGTGCCACTTTCAGCGGGGGGGCGGGGGTCCAAGAGACCCAGTACTTC.

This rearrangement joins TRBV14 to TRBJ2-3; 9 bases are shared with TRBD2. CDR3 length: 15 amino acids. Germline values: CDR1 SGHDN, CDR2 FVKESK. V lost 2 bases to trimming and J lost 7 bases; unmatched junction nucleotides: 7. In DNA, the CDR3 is TGTGCCAGCAGCCAACGGCGGGGGGGCCTGAATACGCAGTATTTT. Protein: CASSQRRGGLNTQYF.

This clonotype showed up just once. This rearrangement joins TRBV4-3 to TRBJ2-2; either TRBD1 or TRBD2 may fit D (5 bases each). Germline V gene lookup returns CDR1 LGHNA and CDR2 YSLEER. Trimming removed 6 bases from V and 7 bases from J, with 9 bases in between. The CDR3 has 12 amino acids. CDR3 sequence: CASSGDGGELFF. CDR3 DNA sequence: TGCGCCAGCAGTGGGGACGGCGGGGAGCTGTTTTTT.

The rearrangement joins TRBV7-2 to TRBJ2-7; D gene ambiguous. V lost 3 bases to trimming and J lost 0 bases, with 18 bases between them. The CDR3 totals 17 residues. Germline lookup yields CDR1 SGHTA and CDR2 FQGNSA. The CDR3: CASSFLSHSEFSYEQYF. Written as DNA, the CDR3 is TGTGCCAGCAGCTTCCTTAGCCACAGTGAGTTCTCCTACGAGCAGTACTTC.

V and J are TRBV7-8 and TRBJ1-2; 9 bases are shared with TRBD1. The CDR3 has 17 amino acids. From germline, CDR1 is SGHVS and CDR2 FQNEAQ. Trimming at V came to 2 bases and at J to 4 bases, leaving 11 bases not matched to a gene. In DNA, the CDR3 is TGTGCCAGCAGCTTACCTGGGACAGGGATTGACATCTATGGCTACACCTTC. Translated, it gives CASSLPGTGIDIYGYTF. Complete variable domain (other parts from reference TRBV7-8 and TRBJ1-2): GAGVSQSPRYKVAKRGQDVALRCDPISGHVSLFWYQQALGQGPEFLTYFQNEAQLDKSGLPSDRFFAERPEGSVSTLKIQRTQQEDSAVYLCASSLPGTGIDIYGYTFGSGTRLTVV.

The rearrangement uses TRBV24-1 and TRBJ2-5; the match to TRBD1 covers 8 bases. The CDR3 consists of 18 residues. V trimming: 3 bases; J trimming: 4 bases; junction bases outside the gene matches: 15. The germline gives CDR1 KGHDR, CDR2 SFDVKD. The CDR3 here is CATSDPFDRDRRGETQYF. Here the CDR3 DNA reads TGTGCCACCAGTGATCCGTTTGACCGGGACAGGAGAGGAGAGACCCAGTACTTC.

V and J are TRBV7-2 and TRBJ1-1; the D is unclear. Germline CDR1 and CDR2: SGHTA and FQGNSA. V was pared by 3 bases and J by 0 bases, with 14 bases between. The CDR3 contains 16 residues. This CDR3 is CASSFYPQIMNTEAFF. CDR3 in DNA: TGTGCCAGCAGCTTTTATCCACAAATCATGAACACTGAAGCTTTCTTT.

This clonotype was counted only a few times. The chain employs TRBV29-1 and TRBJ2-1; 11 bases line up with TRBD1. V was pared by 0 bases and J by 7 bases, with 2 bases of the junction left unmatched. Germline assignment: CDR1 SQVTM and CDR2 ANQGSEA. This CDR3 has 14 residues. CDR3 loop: CSVEDRDRGNEQFF. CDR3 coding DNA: TGCAGCGTTGAAGATAGGGACAGGGGGAATGAGCAGTTCTTC.

CDR3 region: CASSPTAFYEQYF. The DNA for the CDR3 is TGTGCCAGCAGCCCCACAGCGTTCTACGAGCAGTACTTC. The V call is TRBV7-8, the J call TRBJ2-7, with D uncertain. Germline V gives CDR1 SGHVS, CDR2 FQNEAQ. V gave up 5 bases and J gave up 3 bases, with 11 bases separating them. This CDR3 has 13 residues.

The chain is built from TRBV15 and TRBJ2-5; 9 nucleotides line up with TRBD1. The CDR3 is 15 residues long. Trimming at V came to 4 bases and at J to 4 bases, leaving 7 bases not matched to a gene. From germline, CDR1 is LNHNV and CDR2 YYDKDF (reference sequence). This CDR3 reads CATSILQGAGETQYF. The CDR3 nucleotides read TGTGCCACCAGCATTCTACAGGGGGCGGGAGAGACCCAGTACTTC.

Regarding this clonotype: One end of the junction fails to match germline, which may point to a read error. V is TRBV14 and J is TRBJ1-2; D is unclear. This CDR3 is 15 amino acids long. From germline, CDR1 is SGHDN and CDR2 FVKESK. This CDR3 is CASSQVSGDPYGYTF. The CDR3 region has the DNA TGTGCCAGCAGTCAAGTGAGCGGGGATCCCTATGGCTACACCTTC.

CDR3 loop: CASSQGTSGRNTGELFF. Here the CDR3 DNA reads TGTGCCAGCAGCCAAGGGACTAGCGGGAGAAACACCGGGGAGCTGTTTTTT. The rearrangement uses TRBV4-2 and TRBJ2-2; 13 bases fit TRBD2. CDR3 length equals 17 residues. Germline V lookup: CDR1 LGHNA, CDR2 YNFKEQ. Trimming took 1 base from V and 2 from J; bases not matched to a gene: 1.

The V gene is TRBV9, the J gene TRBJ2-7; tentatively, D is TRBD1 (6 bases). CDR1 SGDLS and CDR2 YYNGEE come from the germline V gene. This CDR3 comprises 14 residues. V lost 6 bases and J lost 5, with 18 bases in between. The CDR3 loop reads CASTLRPGDHEQYF. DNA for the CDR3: TGTGCCAGCACCCTAAGACCAGGGGACCACGAGCAGTACTTC.

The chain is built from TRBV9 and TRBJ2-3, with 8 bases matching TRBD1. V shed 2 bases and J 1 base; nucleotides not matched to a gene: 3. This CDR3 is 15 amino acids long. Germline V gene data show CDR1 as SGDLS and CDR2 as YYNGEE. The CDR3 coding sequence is TGTGCCAGCAGCGTGGAGGGACAGGGCACAGATACGCAGTATTTT. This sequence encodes CASSVEGQGTDTQYF.